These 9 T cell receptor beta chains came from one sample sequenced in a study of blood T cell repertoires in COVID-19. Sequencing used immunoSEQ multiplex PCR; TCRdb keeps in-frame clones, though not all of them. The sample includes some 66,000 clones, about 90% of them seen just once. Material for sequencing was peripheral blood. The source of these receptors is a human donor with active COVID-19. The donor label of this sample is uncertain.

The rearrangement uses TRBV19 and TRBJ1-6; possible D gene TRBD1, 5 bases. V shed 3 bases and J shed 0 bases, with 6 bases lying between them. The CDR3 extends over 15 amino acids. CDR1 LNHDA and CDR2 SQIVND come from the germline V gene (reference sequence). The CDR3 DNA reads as TGTGCCAGTAGTATCGGGGGCTCCTATAATTCACCCCTCCACTTT. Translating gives CASSIGGSYNSPLHF.

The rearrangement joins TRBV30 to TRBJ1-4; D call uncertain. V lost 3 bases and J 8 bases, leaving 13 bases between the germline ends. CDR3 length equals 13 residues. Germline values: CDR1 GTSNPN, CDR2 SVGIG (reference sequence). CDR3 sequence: CAWRNWGGEKLFF. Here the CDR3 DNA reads TGTGCCTGGAGAAACTGGGGAGGGGAAAAACTGTTTTTT.

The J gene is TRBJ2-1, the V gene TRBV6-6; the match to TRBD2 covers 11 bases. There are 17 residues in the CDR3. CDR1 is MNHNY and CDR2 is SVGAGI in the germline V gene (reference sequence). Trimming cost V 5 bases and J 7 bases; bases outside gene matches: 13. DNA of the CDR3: TGTGCCAGCAGTCGCTTCATTAGCGGGAGGGCCCGTAATGAGCAGTTCTTC. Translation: CASSRFISGRARNEQFF.

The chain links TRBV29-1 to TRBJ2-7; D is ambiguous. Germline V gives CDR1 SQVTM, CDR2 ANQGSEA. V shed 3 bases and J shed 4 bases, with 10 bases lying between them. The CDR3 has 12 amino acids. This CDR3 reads CSVEAGSYEQYF. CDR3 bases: TGCAGCGTTGAGGCAGGTTCGTACGAGCAGTACTTC.

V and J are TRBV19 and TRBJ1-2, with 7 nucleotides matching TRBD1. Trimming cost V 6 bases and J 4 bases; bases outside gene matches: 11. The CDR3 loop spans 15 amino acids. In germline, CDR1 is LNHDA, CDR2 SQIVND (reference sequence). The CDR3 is CASSRTSRGAYGYTF. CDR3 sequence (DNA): TGTGCCAGTAGCCGGACCTCCAGGGGGGCCTATGGCTACACCTTC.

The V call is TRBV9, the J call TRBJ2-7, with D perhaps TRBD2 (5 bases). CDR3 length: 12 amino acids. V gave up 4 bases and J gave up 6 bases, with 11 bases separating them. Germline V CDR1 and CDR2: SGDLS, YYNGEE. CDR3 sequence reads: CASSFPGGEQYF. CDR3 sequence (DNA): TGTGCCAGCAGCTTTCCAGGAGGCGAGCAGTACTTC.

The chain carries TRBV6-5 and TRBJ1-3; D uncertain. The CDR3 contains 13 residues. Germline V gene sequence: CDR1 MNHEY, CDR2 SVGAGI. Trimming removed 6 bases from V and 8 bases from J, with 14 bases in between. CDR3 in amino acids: CASSLDSRDTIYF. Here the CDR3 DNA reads TGTGCCAGCAGCCTTGACTCGCGCGACACCATATATTTT.

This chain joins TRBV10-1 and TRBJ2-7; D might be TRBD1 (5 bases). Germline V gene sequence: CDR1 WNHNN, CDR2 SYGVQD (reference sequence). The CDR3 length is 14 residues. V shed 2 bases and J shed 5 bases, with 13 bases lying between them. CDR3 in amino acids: CASSEAGRPDEQYF. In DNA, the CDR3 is TGCGCCAGCAGTGAGGCAGGGCGTCCGGACGAGCAGTACTTC.

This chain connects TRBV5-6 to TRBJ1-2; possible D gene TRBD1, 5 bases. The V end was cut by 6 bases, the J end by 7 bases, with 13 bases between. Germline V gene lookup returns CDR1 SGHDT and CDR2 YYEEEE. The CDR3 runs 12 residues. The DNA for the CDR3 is TGTGCCAGCACCCTTGGTGGGGCTGGCTACACCTTC. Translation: CASTLGGAGYTF.